Shown below are 3 T cell receptor beta chains from a single sample sequenced in a study of cytomegalovirus exposure and HLA in healthy donors. Sequencing was performed with immunoSEQ multiplex PCR; in TCRdb, only in-frame clones are kept and a portion is missing. This table has over 200,000 clones, around 86% appearing once. The sample comprised PBMCs. The receptors shown here come from a woman between 18 and 29 years old in good health and CMV-seropositive.

This clone has only one observation. The genes are TRBV7-9 and TRBJ1-2; D call uncertain. CDR1 is SEHNR and CDR2 is FQNEAQ in the germline V gene (reference sequence). Trimming took 7 bases from V and 8 from J, leaving 17 bases between them. CDR3 length equals 13 residues. The CDR3 here is CASTPRGLEGYTF. The DNA for the CDR3 is TGTGCCAGCACCCCCAGAGGGCTGGAAGGCTACACCTTC.

The V and J genes are TRBV30 and TRBJ2-1; 10 nucleotides align to TRBD2. CDR3 length: 13 residues. The V and J ends lost 7 bases and 6 bases, in that order; junction bases with no gene match: 6. CDR1 is GTSNPN, CDR2 SVGIG, per germline (reference sequence). The CDR3 sequence: CAFRTSGRNEQFF. The CDR3 bases are TGTGCCTTTCGGACTAGCGGACGCAATGAGCAGTTCTTC.

The V and J genes are TRBV4-1 and TRBJ2-7, with 9 bases that match TRBD1. With V trimmed by 0 bases and J by 1 base, 4 bases remained unmatched. This CDR3 has 16 residues. Looked up from germline, CDR1 is MGHRA and CDR2 is YSYEKL. CDR3 loop: CASSQDGGQGSYEQYF. CDR3 coding DNA: TGCGCCAGCAGCCAAGATGGAGGACAGGGGTCCTACGAGCAGTACTTC.